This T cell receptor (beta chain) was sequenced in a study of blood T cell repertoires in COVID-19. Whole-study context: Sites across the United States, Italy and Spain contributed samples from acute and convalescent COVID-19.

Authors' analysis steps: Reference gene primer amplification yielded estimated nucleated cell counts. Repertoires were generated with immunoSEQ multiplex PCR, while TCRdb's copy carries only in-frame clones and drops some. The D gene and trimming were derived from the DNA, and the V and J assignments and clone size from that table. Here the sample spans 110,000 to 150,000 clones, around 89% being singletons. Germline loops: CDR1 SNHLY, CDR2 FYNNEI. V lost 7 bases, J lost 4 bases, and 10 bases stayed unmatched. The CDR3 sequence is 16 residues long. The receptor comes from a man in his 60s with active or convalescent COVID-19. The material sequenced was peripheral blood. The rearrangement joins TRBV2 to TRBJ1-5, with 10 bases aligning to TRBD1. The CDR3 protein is CASIRDRGLPNQPQHF. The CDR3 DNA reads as TGTGCCAGCATTCGGGACAGGGGCCTTCCTAATCAGCCCCAGCATTTT.